This TCR beta chain derives from a study of blood T cells in healthy people across ages. Study results and caveats: When set beside aged donors, long-lived donors presented more naive CD4+ cells and higher diversity.

After removal of 6 bases from V and 12 bases from J, the junction contained 12 bases not matched to a gene. The germline gives CDR1 MGHRA, CDR2 YSYEKL. This CDR3 has 15 amino acids. Combining a sample-barcoded 5' primer with a J-beta primer mix, a second PCR ran for roughly 7 to 12 cycles. Every individual sample yielded 2.5 million or more paired-end reads (each containing CDR3). TCRdb re-called the 5' RACE reads with MiXCR, one entry per CDR3 protein. The sample includes hundreds of thousands of distinct CDR3 sequences, over 40% seen only once; the top ten take about 13%. A remark on this clonotype: Antigen: not known. A read error is possible here, since a much larger clone lies one base away.

This sequence joins TRBV4-1 and TRBJ2-1, with 12 nucleotides matching TRBD1. Sequencing was carried out using blood. The receptor was isolated from a woman over 75 in good health. Here the CDR3 DNA reads TGCGCCAGCAGAAACCCGGGACAGGGGGCTTATGGGCAGTTCTTC. Encoded protein: CASRNPGQGAYGQFF.